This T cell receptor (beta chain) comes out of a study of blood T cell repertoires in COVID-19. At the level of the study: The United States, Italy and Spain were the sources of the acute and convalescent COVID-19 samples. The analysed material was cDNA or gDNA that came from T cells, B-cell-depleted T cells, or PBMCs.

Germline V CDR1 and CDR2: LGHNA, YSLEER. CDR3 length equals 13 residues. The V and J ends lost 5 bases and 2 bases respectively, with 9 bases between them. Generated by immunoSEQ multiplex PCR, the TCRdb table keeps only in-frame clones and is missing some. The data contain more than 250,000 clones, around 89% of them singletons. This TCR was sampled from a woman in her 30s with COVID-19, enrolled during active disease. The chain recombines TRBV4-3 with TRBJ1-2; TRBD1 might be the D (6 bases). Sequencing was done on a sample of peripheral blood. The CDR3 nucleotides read TGCGCCAGCAGCAACAGGGTCAACTATGGCTACACCTTC. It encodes CASSNRVNYGYTF.